The T cell receptor beta chain under discussion was sequenced for a study of Ad26.COV2.S vaccination and SARS-CoV-2 variants. Study at large: Enrollment placed the donor in the COV1001 Ad26.COV2.S trial arm.

Study results and caveats: Assessments of TCR breadth and depth may have underestimated the total T cell responses.

Method: immunoSEQ multiplex PCR; TCRdb's copy keeps in-frame clones and lacks some. The sample yields around 300,000 clones, 88% seen once. On this clone: What it binds is unknown.

Treatment given: 15 to 20 received Ad26.COV2.S at low or high dose, single or two shots; roughly five received placebo; per-sample allocation not given. Sampling took place 63 days after the first vaccine or placebo injection. Wuhan-strain SARS-CoV-2 spike was expressed by the Ad26 vector that made up the vaccine. Germline assignment: CDR1 SGDLS and CDR2 YYNGEE. The CDR3 is made up of 13 amino acids. V was shortened by 7 bases and J by 0 bases, with 10 bases between the two germline ends. The sample here was peripheral blood, taken in a trial of Ad26.COV2.S vaccine versus placebo. This sequence was found in a person aged 18 to 59 who received the Ad26.COV2.S COVID-19 vaccine or a placebo. The chain joins TRBV9 to TRBJ2-5; D might be TRBD1 (5 bases). CDR3: CASAKGYQETQYF. The CDR3 bases are TGTGCCAGCGCCAAGGGGTACCAAGAGACCCAGTACTTC.